What follows are 30 T cell receptor beta chains derived from one specimen sequenced in a study of blood T cell repertoires in COVID-19. The table came from immunoSEQ multiplex PCR; TCRdb's copy has only in-frame clones and leaves some out. The repertoire has under 70,000 clones, 80% of them found once; the top ten carry almost 10%. The sample consisted of peripheral blood. All receptors come from a human donor in a cohort sampled during active COVID-19.

In its sample, this clone was seen a few times. The rearrangement joins TRBV19 to TRBJ1-2; 10 positions agree with TRBD1. The CDR3 covers 12 residues. The trim removed 8 bases at V and 7 bases at J, leaving 4 bases unmatched. Germline V gives CDR1 LNHDA, CDR2 SQIVND (reference sequence). This chain's CDR3 is CASSTGGGGYTF. The CDR3 DNA is TGTGCCAGTTCGACAGGGGGCGGTGGCTACACCTTC.

The chain combines TRBV9 with TRBJ2-7, with D possibly TRBD2 on 5 matching bases. Trimming left V 4 bases short and J 3 bases short, with 17 bases between. This CDR3 comprises 15 residues. CDR1 and CDR2 (germline): SGDLS, YYNGEE. The CDR3 here is CASSTHPDGGYEQYF. DNA for the CDR3: TGTGCCAGCAGCACACACCCTGATGGAGGCTACGAGCAGTACTTC.

The chain employs TRBV11-3 and TRBJ2-5, with TRBD2 matching 12 bases. The V gene end was trimmed by 5 bases and the J gene end by 5 bases; junction bases not matched to a gene: 6. This CDR3 has 15 residues. Germline CDR1 reads SGHNT; CDR2 reads YENEEA. CDR3 loop: CASSTRLAGVETQYF. The CDR3 DNA sequence: TGTGCCAGCAGCACCCGACTAGCGGGAGTGGAGACCCAGTACTTC.

The rearrangement uses TRBV28 and TRBJ2-1, with 7 bases lining up with TRBD2. CDR1 MDHEN and CDR2 SYDVKM come from the germline V gene. The CDR3 is 16 residues long. V lost 3 bases, J lost 4 bases, and 9 bases stayed unmatched. CDR3 sequence: CASSLSGLAAYNEQFF. The CDR3 DNA reads TGTGCCAGCAGTTTGTCGGGGCTAGCGGCATACAATGAGCAGTTCTTC.

The chain couples TRBV21-1 to TRBJ1-2; TRBD1 is the table's D call, not checked against the DNA. TRBV21-1 is annotated as a pseudogene. The CDR3 extends over 14 amino acids. CDR3 coding DNA: TGTGCCAGCAGCAAGGGACAGGGAGGCTATGGCTACACCTTC. The encoded protein is CASSKGQGGYGYTF.

Only a few counts were recorded for this clone. The rearrangement joins TRBV7-3 to TRBJ1-1; D not resolved. The V end lost 3 bases, the J end lost 1 base, and 6 bases lay between the germline ends. The CDR3 contains 13 residues. The germline gives CDR1 SGHTA, CDR2 FQGTGA. CDR3 sequence: CASSFRQNTEAFF. CDR3 coding DNA: TGTGCCAGCAGCTTCAGACAGAACACTGAAGCTTTCTTT.

J is TRBJ2-1 and V is TRBV4-1, with TRBD2 matching over 10 bases. Germline lookup yields CDR1 MGHRA and CDR2 YSYEKL. V dropped 3 bases and J dropped 3; count of bases not matched to a gene: 11. This CDR3 is 18 amino acids long. This CDR3 is CASSQESGREGVYNEQFF. DNA for the CDR3: TGCGCCAGCAGCCAGGAAAGCGGGAGGGAAGGGGTCTACAATGAGCAGTTCTTC.

V and J are TRBV4-1 and TRBJ2-2; 12 nucleotides align to TRBD1. CDR1 MGHRA and CDR2 YSYEKL come from the germline V gene. The V segment lost 2 bases and the J segment 0 bases; nucleotides outside the gene matches: 4. The CDR3 totals 18 residues. The CDR3 DNA follows: TGCGCCAGCAGCCAAACCGGGACAGGGGGCACGAACACCGGGGAGCTGTTTTTT. As protein: CASSQTGTGGTNTGELFF.

This clone was recorded at least ten times. This rearrangement joins TRBV27 to TRBJ2-7; D is possibly TRBD2 (6 bases). CDR1 is MNHEY, CDR2 SMNVEV, per germline (reference sequence). Trimming pared 5 bases from V and 1 base from J, leaving 15 bases between. The CDR3 covers 15 residues. CDR3 loop: CASSQDTSPSYEQYF. CDR3 nucleotides: TGTGCCAGCAGTCAGGACACTAGCCCGTCCTACGAGCAGTACTTC.

The rearrangement uses TRBV5-1 and TRBJ2-3, with a possible D match to TRBD2 (5 bases). Trimming removed 0 bases from V and 6 bases from J, with 17 bases in between. This CDR3 comprises 16 residues. Germline values: CDR1 SGHRS, CDR2 YFSETQ. Here the CDR3 reads CASSLGAASSADTQYF. As DNA, the CDR3 is TGCGCCAGCAGCTTGGGGGCCGCTAGCTCAGCGGATACGCAGTATTTT.

V gene TRBV14 combines with J gene TRBJ2-3; 7 nucleotides match TRBD2. CDR1 is SGHDN, CDR2 FVKESK, per germline. The CDR3 contains 16 residues. Unmatched junction bases numbered 13, after V lost 4 bases and J lost 6 bases. Here the CDR3 reads CASSPRTPRGGDTQYF. The CDR3 DNA follows: TGTGCCAGCAGCCCCCGGACGCCACGGGGAGGGGATACGCAGTATTTT.

This clone was counted once. V usage is TRBV4-1 and J usage is TRBJ2-5; 10 bases agree with TRBD2. Germline CDR1 is MGHRA and CDR2 is YSYEKL. The CDR3 extends over 19 amino acids. Germline trimming cut 1 base from V and 5 bases from J; bases unmatched to any gene: 16. The CDR3 DNA reads as TGCGCCAGCAGCCAAGTGGGGAAGGGGACTAGCGACGAGAGGGAGACCCAGTACTTC. Residues: CASSQVGKGTSDERETQYF.

This clone came up a few times. The V and J genes are TRBV19 and TRBJ2-7; weak D call: TRBD1 (5 bases). This CDR3 is built from 13 residues. Germline CDR1 is LNHDA and CDR2 is SQIVND (reference sequence). V was cut by 7 bases and J by 4 bases, with 14 bases left in between. CDR3 in DNA: TGTGCCAGTATGGCTCAGGGTACGTACGAGCAGTACTTC. It specifies CASMAQGTYEQYF. The variable domain in full, with the rest retrieved from reference TRBV19 and TRBJ2-7, is DGGITQSPKYLFRKEGQNVTLSCEQNLNHDAMYWYRQDPGQGLRLIYYSQIVNDFQKGDIAEGYSVSREKKESFPLTVTSAQKNPTAFYLCASMAQGTYEQYFGPGTRLTVT.

This chain joins TRBV1 and TRBJ2-1; the table's TRBD2 call for D was not verified on the DNA. TRBV1 is deemed a pseudogene. The CDR3 length is 11 residues. In DNA form, the CDR3 reads TGCACCAGCAGCCCCCCCCTAGACCTATTCTTC. It is translated as CTSSPPLDLFF.

The genes are TRBV7-9 and TRBJ1-2; D not resolved. The CDR3 has 13 residues. CDR1 and CDR2 (germline): SEHNR, FQNEAQ (reference sequence). V was cut by 5 bases and J by 8 bases, with 15 bases left in between. This CDR3 reads CASSPDLSGGYTF. Written as DNA, the CDR3 is TGTGCCAGCAGCCCGGACCTTTCGGGAGGCTACACCTTC.

The chain has TRBV24-1 and TRBJ2-3, with D perhaps TRBD1 (6 bases). The CDR3 sequence is 13 residues long. From germline, CDR1 is KGHDR and CDR2 SFDVKD. With 4 bases removed from V and 6 bases from J, the gap between germline ends came to 10 bases. CDR3 in DNA: TGTGCCACCAGTGACCAGGGGCTGGATACGCAGTATTTT. This codes for CATSDQGLDTQYF.

The chain joins TRBV6-1 to TRBJ2-3; D remains ambiguous. Per germline, CDR1 MNHNS and CDR2 SASEGT. The CDR3 spans 16 residues. Deletions cut 4 bases from V and 0 bases from J, with 14 bases between. The CDR3 region has the DNA TGTGCCAGCAGTGCAAATAGACTGGTTAGCACAGATACGCAGTATTTT. It yields the protein CASSANRLVSTDTQYF.

The chain couples TRBV19 to TRBJ2-1, with 11 bases lining up with TRBD2. This CDR3 has 15 amino acids. Germline CDR1 LNHDA, CDR2 SQIVND (reference sequence). V shed 5 bases, J shed 5 bases, and the junction held 5 bases outside the gene matches. CDR3 protein: CASSGGLAVNNEQFF. CDR3 in DNA: TGTGCCAGTAGTGGGGGACTAGCGGTAAACAATGAGCAGTTCTTC.

This chain joins TRBV28 and TRBJ1-2; 7 bases align to TRBD1. Germline assignment: CDR1 MDHEN and CDR2 SYDVKM. V was clipped by 6 bases and J by 2 bases; unmatched bases: 6. The CDR3 is 14 residues long. CDR3 nucleotides: TGTGCCAGCAGACCGGGACAGACCAACTATGGCTACACCTTC. Translating it yields CASRPGQTNYGYTF.

CDR3 sequence (DNA): TGTGCCAGCAGAACGGGGGGGACTCGCCTCTCGGAGCAGTTCTTC. Its translation: CASRTGGTRLSEQFF. This chain connects TRBV27 to TRBJ2-1, with 8 bases identical to TRBD2. J gave up 10 bases and V 6 bases, and 14 bases lay outside the gene matches. This CDR3 has 15 residues. CDR1 is MNHEY, CDR2 SMNVEV, per germline (reference sequence).

The chain couples TRBV7-8 to TRBJ2-7; 11 bases are shared with TRBD2. The CDR3 is 14 residues long. Germline CDR1 SGHVS, CDR2 FQNEAQ. With 2 bases clipped from V and 6 bases from J, the junction kept 3 bases outside the gene matches. CDR3 coding DNA: TGTGCCAGCAGCTTAAGGCTAGCGGGAGGCGAGCAGTACTTC. Its protein is CASSLRLAGGEQYF.

Relative to its sample, this clone is medium-sized (0.01 to 0.1%). This CDR3 is also generated by other DNA sequences in the sample. This chain connects TRBV10-2 to TRBJ1-5, with D unclear. CDR1 and CDR2 (germline): WSHSY, SAAADI. V was cut by 4 bases and J by 5 bases, with 9 bases left in between. The CDR3 is made up of 13 amino acids. The CDR3 nucleotides read TGCGCCAGCAGTGGCCTGGGCGATCAGCCCCAGCATTTT. It codes for CASSGLGDQPQHF.

This chain connects TRBV27 to TRBJ2-7; 14 bases align to TRBD2. V lost 9 bases to trimming and J lost 0 bases; unmatched junction nucleotides: 10. From germline, CDR1 is MNHEY and CDR2 SMNVEV (reference sequence). The CDR3 runs to 17 residues. The CDR3 loop is CARTGTSGRGISYEQYF. CDR3 DNA: TGTGCCAGGACCGGGACTAGCGGGAGAGGAATCTCCTACGAGCAGTACTTC.

The V and J genes are TRBV9 and TRBJ1-1, with a possible D match to TRBD1 (5 bases). Germline V lookup: CDR1 SGDLS, CDR2 YYNGEE. The CDR3 totals 16 residues. Trimming pared 0 bases from V and 1 base from J, leaving 13 bases between. The CDR3 DNA reads TGTGCCAGCAGCGTAGATGCAGGGCTGTGGAACACTGAAGCTTTCTTT. The encoded protein is CASSVDAGLWNTEAFF. Filled out from reference TRBV9 and TRBJ1-1, the complete variable domain reads DSGVTQTPKHLITATGQRVTLRCSPRSGDLSVYWYQQSLDQGLQFLIQYYNGEERAKGNILERFSAQQFPDLHSELNLSSLELGDSALYFCASSVDAGLWNTEAFFGQGTRLTVV.

J is TRBJ2-3 and V is TRBV19; 9 bases agree with TRBD2. The germline V gene encodes CDR1 LNHDA and CDR2 SQIVND (reference sequence). The CDR3 has 15 amino acids. The junction had 9 bases not matched to a gene; V was cut back by 6 bases and J by 5 bases. CDR3 nucleotides: TGTGCCAGTAGCCCGATAGCGGGAGATGGAGATACGCAGTATTTT. It yields the protein CASSPIAGDGDTQYF.

This rearrangement joins TRBV6-5 to TRBJ1-2; 7 bases align to TRBD1. The CDR3 loop spans 14 amino acids. The trim removed 6 bases at V and 4 bases at J, leaving 8 bases unmatched. Germline CDR1 and CDR2: MNHEY and SVGAGI. The CDR3 spells CASSPDRDRYGYTF. The CDR3 nucleotides are TGTGCCAGCAGCCCCGACAGGGACCGCTATGGCTACACCTTC.

The chain uses TRBV14 and TRBJ1-4; no firm D call. The V and J ends lost 4 bases and 3 bases respectively, with 15 bases between them. Germline values: CDR1 SGHDN, CDR2 FVKESK. The length of the CDR3 is 16 residues. CDR3 region: CASSPVFVGANEKLFF. The CDR3, as DNA: TGTGCCAGCAGCCCAGTTTTTGTGGGAGCTAATGAAAAACTGTTTTTT.

CDR3 nucleotide sequence: TGTGCCAGCAGTTACTCGCAGGCGGGCGGCTACACCTTC. As protein: CASSYSQAGGYTF. This chain uses TRBV6-5 with TRBJ1-2; D ambiguous. This CDR3 has 13 amino acids. V lost 0 bases, J lost 8 bases, and 10 bases lay in between. CDR1 is MNHEY and CDR2 is SVGAGI in the germline V gene.

The V and J genes are TRBV19 and TRBJ1-5, with a tentative D call TRBD1 (6 bases). Germline V gene sequence: CDR1 LNHDA, CDR2 SQIVND (reference sequence). The CDR3 spans 13 residues. The V end lost 6 bases, the J end lost 3 bases, and 9 bases lay between the germline ends. The CDR3 DNA follows: TGTGCCAGTAGGGACAGAGTCAATCAGCCCCAGCATTTT. Residues: CASRDRVNQPQHF.

This clone was observed at least ten times. This sample includes further DNA sequences coding for the same CDR3. The rearrangement uses TRBV7-3 and TRBJ1-1, with 11 bases fitting TRBD1. Germline CDR1 reads SGHTA; CDR2 reads FQGTGA. CDR3 length: 14 residues. J was trimmed by 5 bases and V by 4 bases; bases with no gene match: 3. The CDR3 DNA sequence: TGTGCCAGCAGCTCCGGGACAGGGGGAACTGAAGCTTTCTTT. This gives the protein CASSSGTGGTEAFF.